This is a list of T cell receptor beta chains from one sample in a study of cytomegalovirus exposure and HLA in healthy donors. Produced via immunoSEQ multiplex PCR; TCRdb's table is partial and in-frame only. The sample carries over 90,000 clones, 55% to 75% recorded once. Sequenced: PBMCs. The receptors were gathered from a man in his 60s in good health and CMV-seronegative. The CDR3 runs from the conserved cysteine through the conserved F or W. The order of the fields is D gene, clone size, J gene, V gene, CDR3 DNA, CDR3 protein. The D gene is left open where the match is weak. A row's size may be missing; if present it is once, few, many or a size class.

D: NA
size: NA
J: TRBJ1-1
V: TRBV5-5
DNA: TGTGCCAGCAGACCCCATCCAACGGGACAAGGGGTAGCTTTCTTT
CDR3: CASRPHPTGQGVAFF

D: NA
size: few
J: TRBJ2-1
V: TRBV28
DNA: TGTGCCAGCAGTTTCTCGCCCCAGGGGTTGTTCTTC
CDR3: CASSFSPQGLFF

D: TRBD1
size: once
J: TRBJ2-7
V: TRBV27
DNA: TGTGCCAGCAGTTTAAGGGCCGTAGGGACAGCCCCCTACGAGCAGTACTTC
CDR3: CASSLRAVGTAPYEQYF

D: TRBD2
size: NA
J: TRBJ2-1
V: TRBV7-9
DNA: TGTGCCGGAAGCGGGAACTACAATAAGCAGTTCTTC
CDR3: CAGSGNYNKQFF

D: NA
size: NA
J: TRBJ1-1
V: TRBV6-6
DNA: TGTGCCAGCAGTTACGCAGGAGAAGCTTTCTTT
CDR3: CASSYAGEAFF

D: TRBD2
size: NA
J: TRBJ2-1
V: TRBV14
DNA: TGTGCCAGCAGCCAAGGCGGGGGGGTATTTAATGAGCAGTTCTTC
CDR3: CASSQGGGVFNEQFF

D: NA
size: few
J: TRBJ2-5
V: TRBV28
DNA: TGTGCCAGCAGTTCGTACCAAGAGACCCAGTACTTC
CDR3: CASSSYQETQYF

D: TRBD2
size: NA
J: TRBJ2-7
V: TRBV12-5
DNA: TGTGCTAGTGGTTTGGAACTAGCGGACGAGCAGTACTTC
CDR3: CASGLELADEQYF

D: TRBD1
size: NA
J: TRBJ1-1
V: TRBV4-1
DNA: TGCGCCAGCAGTTTAGAGACAGGGAAAGGATCAGCTTTCTTT
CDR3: CASSLETGKGSAFF

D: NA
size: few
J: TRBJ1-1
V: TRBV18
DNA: TGTGCCAGCTCACCTATTCAGGCCGCGGGGAACACTGAAGCTTTCTTT
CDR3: CASSPIQAAGNTEAFF

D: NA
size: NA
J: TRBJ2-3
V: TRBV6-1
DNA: TGTGCCAGCAGTGAAGGTCTAGCGTACACAGATACGCAGTATTTT
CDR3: CASSEGLAYTDTQYF

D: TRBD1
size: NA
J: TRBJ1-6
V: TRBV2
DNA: TGTGCCAGCAGTGACGTCGGCAGGGGGAATTCACCCCTCCACTTT
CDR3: CASSDVGRGNSPLHF

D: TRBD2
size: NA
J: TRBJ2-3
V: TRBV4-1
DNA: TGCGCCAGCAGCCAAGGCAGCGGGGTGAGCACAGATACGCAGTATTTT
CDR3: CASSQGSGVSTDTQYF

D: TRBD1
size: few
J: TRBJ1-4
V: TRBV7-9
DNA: TGTGCCAGCAGCTTAGGGACAGGGGTTGAAAAACTGTTTTTT
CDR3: CASSLGTGVEKLFF

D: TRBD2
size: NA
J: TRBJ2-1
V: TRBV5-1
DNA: TGCGCCAGCAGCTTGGCGGGGGGAAATGAGCAGTTCTTC
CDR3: CASSLAGGNEQFF

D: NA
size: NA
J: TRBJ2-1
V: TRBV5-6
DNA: TGTGCCAGCAGCCTTTACAACAGGGAAGAGCAGTTCTTC
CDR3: CASSLYNREEQFF

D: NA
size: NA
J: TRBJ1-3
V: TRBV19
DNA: TGTGCCAGTAACTTGGACACAACCTCTGGAAACACCATATATTTT
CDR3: CASNLDTTSGNTIYF

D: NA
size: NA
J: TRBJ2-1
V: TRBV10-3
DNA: TGTGCCATCAGTGAGTCGGAGTATCATGAGCAGTTCTTC
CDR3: CAISESEYHEQFF

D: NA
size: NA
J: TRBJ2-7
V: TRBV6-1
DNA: TGTGCCAGCACGAATAGGGGCCCCTACGAGCAGTACTTC
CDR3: CASTNRGPYEQYF

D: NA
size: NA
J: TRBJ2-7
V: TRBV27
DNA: TGTGCCAGCACCCTAAATTGGGATACAGGTCCCGAGCAGTACTTC
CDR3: CASTLNWDTGPEQYF

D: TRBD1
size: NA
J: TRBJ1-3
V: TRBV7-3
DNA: TGTGCCAGCTCACCGGGACAGGGCCACACCATATATTTT
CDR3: CASSPGQGHTIYF

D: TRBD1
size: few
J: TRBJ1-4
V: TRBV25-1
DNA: TGTGCCAGCAGTAACCCGGACAGGGGTCGTGCTAATGAAAAACTGTTTTTT
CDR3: CASSNPDRGRANEKLFF

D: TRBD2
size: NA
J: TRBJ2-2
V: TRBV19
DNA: TGTGCCAGTAGTAGGACTAGCGGGGACACCGGGGAGCTGTTTTTT
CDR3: CASSRTSGDTGELFF

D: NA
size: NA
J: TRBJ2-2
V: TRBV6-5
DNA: TGTGCCAGCAGTGAGGCTGCCCCCTTCGGGGAGCTGTTTTTT
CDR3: CASSEAAPFGELFF

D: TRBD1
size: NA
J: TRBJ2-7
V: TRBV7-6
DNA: TGTGCCAGCAGCCCCGGACAGGCAGGCACCTCCCACGAGCAGTACTTC
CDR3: CASSPGQAGTSHEQYF

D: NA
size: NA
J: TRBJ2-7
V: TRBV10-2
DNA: TGCGCCAGCAGCCTAGTTGGCGAGCAGTACTTC
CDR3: CASSLVGEQYF

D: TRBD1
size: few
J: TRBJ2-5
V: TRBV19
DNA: TGTGCCAGTAGTATATGGGGACAGTCTGCCCAAGAGACCCAGTACTTC
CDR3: CASSIWGQSAQETQYF

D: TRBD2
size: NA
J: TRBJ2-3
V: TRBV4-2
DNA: TGTGCCAGCAGCCAAGATCCTAGCGGAAGCACAGATACGCAGTATTTT
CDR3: CASSQDPSGSTDTQYF

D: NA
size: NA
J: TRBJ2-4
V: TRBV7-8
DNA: TGTGCCAGCAGCCCCGGGACACGCCACGAAAACATTCAGTACTTC
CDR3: CASSPGTRHENIQYF

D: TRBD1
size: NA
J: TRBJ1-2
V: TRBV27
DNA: TGTGCCAGCAGTACCGGACAGGGAAGTGGCTACACCTTC
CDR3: CASSTGQGSGYTF

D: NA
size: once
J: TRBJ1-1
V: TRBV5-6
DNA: TGTGCCAGCAGCCCGGGGGGCACTGAAGCTTTCTTT
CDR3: CASSPGGTEAFF

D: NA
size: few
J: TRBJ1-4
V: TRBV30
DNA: TGTGCCTGGAGGGTCGGCAGGGGAATAGAAAAACTGTTTTTT
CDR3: CAWRVGRGIEKLFF

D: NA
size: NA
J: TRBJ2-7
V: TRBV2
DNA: TGTGCCAGCAGTGCAAACAGGGAACCTATTTACGAGCAGTACTTC
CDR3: CASSANREPIYEQYF